Detailed here is one TCR beta chain. These data come from a study of blood T cell repertoires in COVID-19. Per the original methods: Scientists estimated how many nucleated cells there were by amplifying reference gene primers. The method was immunoSEQ multiplex PCR; TCRdb's version includes in-frame clones alone and lacks a portion of them. V, J and clone size reflect that table, while D and trimming were determined from the DNA. This table has roughly 170,000 clones, roughly nine tenths appearing once. Germline V lookup: CDR1 LNHDA, CDR2 SQIVND (reference sequence). The CDR3 loop spans 12 amino acids. V was cut by 11 bases and J by 2 bases, with 13 bases left in between.

The sequence came from a man aged 65-85 years with active or convalescent COVID-19. Input material: peripheral blood. The V call is TRBV19, the J call TRBJ2-7; D may be TRBD1 (5 bases). As DNA, the CDR3 is TGTGCCTTTCCCGACAGTACCTACGAGCAGTACTTC. Translating gives CAFPDSTYEQYF. Filled out from reference TRBV19 and TRBJ2-7, the complete variable domain reads DGGITQSPKYLFRKEGQNVTLSCEQNLNHDAMYWYRQDPGQGLRLIYYSQIVNDFQKGDIAEGYSVSREKKESFPLTVTSAQKNPTAFYLCAFPDSTYEQYFGPGTRLTVT.